This T cell receptor beta chain originates from a study of CD8 T cells in ankylosing spondylitis. Findings and limits, study-wide: Blood from ankylosing spondylitis patients appeared to carry a characteristic roughly eight-variant TCR beta motif. Past research had described some motif variants in reactive arthritis synovial fluid and blood. Disease-associated clones were reportedly significantly overrepresented in matched ankylosing spondylitis synovial fluid.

V lost 1 base, J lost 4 bases, and 6 bases stayed unmatched. The CDR3 is made up of 15 amino acids. TCRdb processed the 5' RACE reads anew with MiXCR; each CDR3 protein has one entry. Of roughly 700,000 distinct CDR3 sequences listed, 19% were seen once; the top ten hold around 19%. This clonotype was seen a few times. Its specificity is not known. The chain is built from TRBV12-3 or TRBV12-4 and TRBJ1-2, with 7 bases matching TRBD1. The receptor comes from a male donor with ankylosing spondylitis. Sequenced input: blood, either unsorted or a sorted T cell fraction (not recorded which). CDR3 loop: CASSLVAGGTYGYTF. In DNA form, the CDR3 reads TGTGCCAGCAGTTTAGTGGCAGGGGGTACCTATGGCTACACCTTC.